The 3 T cell receptor beta chains listed next were all sequenced from one sample in a study of Graves' ophthalmopathy and Graves' hyperthyroidism. RNA transcripts yielded amplified TCR beta CDR3 regions. RT-PCR with HTBI primers came first, then second-round multiplex PCR. TCRdb re-analysed the multiplex PCR reads in MiXCR, keeping a single row per CDR3 protein. The table includes roughly 420,000 distinct CDR3 sequences, 20% to 25% detected once. The sequenced material came from peripheral blood. These receptors came from a woman younger than 30 with stable Graves' hyperthyroidism.

This clonotype showed up just a few times. The V call is TRBV7-2, the J call TRBJ1-6; maybe TRBD1 (6 bases). The CDR3 totals 14 residues. V gave up 5 bases and J gave up 9 bases, with 14 bases separating them. Germline CDR1 is SGHTA and CDR2 is FQGNSA. The CDR3 DNA is TGTGCCAGCAGCACCAGTCAGGGGCTTTCACCCCTCCACTTT. Its protein is CASSTSQGLSPLHF.

This clonotype was found a few times. V and J are TRBV9 and TRBJ1-5; 11 bases fit TRBD1. CDR3 length: 16 residues. The germline gives CDR1 SGDLS, CDR2 YYNGEE. Trimming removed 4 bases from V and 7 bases from J; junction bases left unmatched: 10. The CDR3 loop reads CASSPRTGGWEQPQHF. The CDR3 DNA sequence: TGTGCCAGCAGCCCCCGGACAGGGGGCTGGGAACAGCCCCAGCATTTT.

In this sample, this clonotype turned up many times. The genes are TRBV20-1 and TRBJ2-7, with 10 bases that match TRBD1. CDR1 and CDR2 (germline): DFQATT, SNEGSKA (reference sequence). The length of the CDR3 is 12 residues. The V and J ends lost 5 bases and 7 bases, in that order; junction bases with no gene match: 5. CDR3 sequence reads: CSAFWTGGEQYF. CDR3 bases: TGCAGTGCTTTTTGGACAGGGGGGGAGCAGTACTTC.